This T cell receptor (beta chain) was obtained from a study of T cells after yellow fever vaccination (dated by TCRdb to about 2019). Concerning the study at large: Libraries from fractions with low cell numbers were prepared with the SMART-Seq v4 Ultra Low Input RNA kit. To follow T-cell clones before and after both primary and booster YFV17D yellow fever vaccination, bulk TCR alpha and beta repertoires underwent longitudinal sequencing. Two healthy male donors, one aged 18 to 30 and one aged 30 to 40 years, made up the cohort. Blood was drawn at multiple timepoints before and after primary and secondary immunization, with bulk PBMC replicates and cell subsets isolated.

This clonotype was observed a handful of times. Its recognized antigen is unknown. The sample holds no much larger clone one base away, and base qualities are not on file. Relative to germline, V is 4 bases shorter and J is 7 bases shorter, with 23 bases between their ends. Sequences SGHRS (CDR1) and YFSETQ (CDR2) are obtained from the germline V gene. Its CDR3 holds 16 amino acids, cysteine through phenylalanine. Only CDR3 DNA is held: 48 bases, read in frame from base 1. TCR cDNA was synthesized by 5'RACE template switching, through which a universal primer site and unique molecular identifiers were introduced. Priming for cDNA synthesis came from both the TCR alpha and TCR beta constant segments. Library amplification involved two PCR steps, and the second step added sample barcodes and sequencing adapters. Sequencing of libraries was done on Illumina HiSeq 2500 (2x100 bp) or NovaSeq (2x150 bp). The source study handled its data this way. Reads were demultiplexed and collapsed into UMI consensus sequences with MIGEC, and V(D)J alignment was performed with MiXCR. Vaccine-responding clonotypes were identified with edgeR using replicate PBMC samples, with FDR below 0.01 and a log2 fold change above 5 up to day 15 being required. Each bulk clonotype received a CD4 or CD8 identity based on whether the sequenced CD4 or CD8 repertoire contained that clonotype at higher abundance. TCRdb handled the public reads itself, with Q25 trimming in fastp and clone calling in MiXCR, and kept productive beta chains. Every distinct CDR3 protein forms one entry, paired with its most common genes and DNA. TCRdb, not the authors, supplied the V and J calls. Here the sample has roughly 300,000 distinct CDR3 sequences; 6.8% occur a single time. The top ten clonotypes cover roughly a sixth of the sample.

Results and caveats for the whole study, not just this receptor: Computational filtering was needed because FACS-sorted repertoires could contain abundant contaminating clonotypes from the bulk population. After the booster, most clones that had expanded after primary vaccination were detected again (nearly 97% of CD4 and about 88% of CD8), suggesting broad maintenance of memory. A small fraction of clonotypes showed up in both the CD4 and CD8 compartments, probably as a result of convergent recombination. Because only two donors were included in the study, the extent to which the findings can be generalized is limited. The secondary T-cell response was found to be weaker but faster than the primary response, with a peak reached on day 5 rather than on day 15.

The treatment or condition label, as the study defines it: live attenuated yellow fever vaccine strain. At each blood-draw timepoint, two biological replicates of bulk PBMCs were obtained. A standard Ficoll-Paque protocol was used to isolate PBMCs from peripheral blood. TriZol was used to extract RNA from bulk PBMCs, CD4 and CD8 fractions, and dextramer-positive and dextramer-negative fractions. The clonotype comes from a man aged 18 to 35 who received the YFV17D yellow fever vaccine. The chain uses TRBV5-1 and TRBJ1-2; TRBD1 is a possible D gene, resting on 5 matching bases. The sample was PBMCs, taken around 45 days after the first yellow fever vaccination. The CDR3 reads as follows: CASSDSPQGGTGGYTF. The DNA sequence is as follows: TGCGCCAGCAGCGACTCGCCCCAGGGAGGGACTGGTGGCTACACCTTC. Extended through the reference TRBV5-1 and TRBJ1-2 proteins, this CDR3 yields the full variable domain: KAGVTQTPRYLIKTRGQQVTLSCSPISGHRSVSWYQQTPGQGLQFLFEYFSETQRNKGNFPGRFSGRQFSNSRSEMNVSTLELGDSALYLCASSDSPQGGTGGYTFGSGTRLTVV.